This T cell receptor beta chain was found in a study of identical twins. TCRdb reanalysed the 5' RACE reads using MiXCR and keeps one entry per CDR3 protein. The sample consists of hundreds of thousands of distinct CDR3 sequences, 15% to 20% of them appearing once. The V gene's germline CDR1 is ENHRY and CDR2 SYGVKD. V dropped 0 bases and J dropped 5 bases, with 10 bases sitting between them. The CDR3 covers 15 residues. The data were also submitted as part of a second study, on T cells expressing NK-cell markers.

The sample consisted of PBMCs. The receptor comes from a woman aged 18-29 years in good health. V gene TRBV10-3 combines with J gene TRBJ2-2, with TRBD2 as a possible D gene (5 bases). DNA of the CDR3: TGTGCCATCAGTGAGTCAGGACTTTTAACCGGGGAGCTGTTTTTT. Amino acid sequence: CAISESGLLTGELFF.